These 3 T cell receptor beta chains came from one sample sequenced in a study of T cell repertoires in cytomegalovirus infection. MiXCR was run by TCRdb on the reads, yielding one entry per CDR3 protein. The data show roughly 200,000 distinct CDR3 sequences, with 17% seen just once and under 30% held by the top ten. The sequencing sample was made of CD8+ T cells from PBMCs. The receptors shown here come from a human donor in good health (CMV status not recorded). Some clones in this sample may be carry-over from other donors' samples.

This clonotype showed up just a few times. The chain combines TRBV6-5 with TRBJ1-1; D gene unclear. Trimming took off 3 bases at V and 1 base at J, with 6 bases between the two ends. This CDR3 region has 13 residues. Germline CDR1 reads MNHEY; CDR2 reads SVGAGI. The CDR3 nucleotides are TGTGCCAGCAGTTATCTCGAGAACACTGAAGCTTTCTTT. It yields the protein CASSYLENTEAFF.

A few counts support this clonotype. The genes are TRBV6-6 and TRBJ2-7; D unresolved. Germline V gene sequence: CDR1 MNHNY, CDR2 SVGAGI (reference sequence). Trimming removed 4 bases at V and 5 bases at J, with 9 bases between. This CDR3 region has 12 residues. CDR3: CASSSLPHEQYF. DNA for the CDR3: TGTGCCAGCAGTTCCCTCCCCCACGAGCAGTACTTC.

This clonotype was found a few times. The chain uses TRBV7-8 and TRBJ2-3; possibly TRBD2 for D (6 bases). This CDR3 has 18 residues. CDR1 and CDR2 from the germline V gene are SGHVS and FQNEAQ. Trimming took off 1 base at V and 0 bases at J, with 17 bases between the two ends. The CDR3 sequence is CASSLVSGVTYSTDTQYF. CDR3 in DNA: TGTGCCAGCAGCTTAGTGTCGGGGGTTACCTATAGCACAGATACGCAGTATTTT.